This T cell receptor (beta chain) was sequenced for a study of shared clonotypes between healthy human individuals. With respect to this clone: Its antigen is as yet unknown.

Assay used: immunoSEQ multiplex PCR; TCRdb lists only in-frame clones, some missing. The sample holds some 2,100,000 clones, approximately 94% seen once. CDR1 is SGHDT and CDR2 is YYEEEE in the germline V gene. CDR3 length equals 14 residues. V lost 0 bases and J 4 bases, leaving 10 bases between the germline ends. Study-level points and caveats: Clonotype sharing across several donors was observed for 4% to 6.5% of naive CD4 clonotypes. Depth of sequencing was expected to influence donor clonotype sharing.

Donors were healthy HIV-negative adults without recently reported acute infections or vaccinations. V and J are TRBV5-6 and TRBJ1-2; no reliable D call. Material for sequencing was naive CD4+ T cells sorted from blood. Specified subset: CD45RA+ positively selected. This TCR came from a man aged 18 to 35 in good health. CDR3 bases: TGTGCCAGCAGCTTGGTGGGCCAAGGCTATGGCTACACCTTC. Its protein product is CASSLVGQGYGYTF. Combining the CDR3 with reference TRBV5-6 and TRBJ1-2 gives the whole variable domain DAGVTQSPTHLIKTRGQQVTLRCSPKSGHDTVSWYQQALGQGPQFIFQYYEEEERQRGNFPDRFSGHQFPNYSSELNVNALLLGDSALYLCASSLVGQGYGYTFGSGTRLTVV.